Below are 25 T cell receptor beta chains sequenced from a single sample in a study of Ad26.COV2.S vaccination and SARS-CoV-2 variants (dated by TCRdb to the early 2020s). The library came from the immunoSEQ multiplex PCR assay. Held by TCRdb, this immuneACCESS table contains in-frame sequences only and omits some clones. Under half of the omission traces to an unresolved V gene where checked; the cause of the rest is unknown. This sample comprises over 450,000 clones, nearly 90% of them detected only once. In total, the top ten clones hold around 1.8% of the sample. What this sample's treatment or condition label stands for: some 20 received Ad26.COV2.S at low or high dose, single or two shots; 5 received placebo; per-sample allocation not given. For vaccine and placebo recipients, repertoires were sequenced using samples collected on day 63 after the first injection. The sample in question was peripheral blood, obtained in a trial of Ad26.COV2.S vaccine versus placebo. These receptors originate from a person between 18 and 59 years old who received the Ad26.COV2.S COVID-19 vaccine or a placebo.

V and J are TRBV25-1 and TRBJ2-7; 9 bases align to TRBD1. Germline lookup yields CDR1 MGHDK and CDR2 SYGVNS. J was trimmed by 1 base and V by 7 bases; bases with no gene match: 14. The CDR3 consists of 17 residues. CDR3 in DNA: TGTGCCAGCACCCGTATCTACAGGGGGCGTAGATCCTACGAGCAGTACTTC. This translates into CASTRIYRGRRSYEQYF.

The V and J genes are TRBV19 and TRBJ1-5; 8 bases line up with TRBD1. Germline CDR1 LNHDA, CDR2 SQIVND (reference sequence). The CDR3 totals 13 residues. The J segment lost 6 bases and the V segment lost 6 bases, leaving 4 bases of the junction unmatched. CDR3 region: CASRTGVTQPQHF. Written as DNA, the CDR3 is TGTGCCAGTAGGACAGGGGTGACTCAGCCCCAGCATTTT.

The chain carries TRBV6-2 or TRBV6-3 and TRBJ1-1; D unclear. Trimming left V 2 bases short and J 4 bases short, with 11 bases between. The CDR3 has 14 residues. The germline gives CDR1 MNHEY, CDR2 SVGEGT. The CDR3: CASSYDRVVTEAFF. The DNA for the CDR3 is TGTGCCAGCAGTTACGATAGGGTAGTCACTGAAGCTTTCTTT.

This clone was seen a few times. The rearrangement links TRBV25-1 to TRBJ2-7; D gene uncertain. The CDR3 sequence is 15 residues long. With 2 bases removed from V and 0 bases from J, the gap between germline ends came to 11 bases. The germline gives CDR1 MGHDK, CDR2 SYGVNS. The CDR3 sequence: CASSEGLSDSYEQYF. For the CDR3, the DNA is TGTGCCAGCAGTGAAGGCCTGTCCGACTCCTACGAGCAGTACTTC.

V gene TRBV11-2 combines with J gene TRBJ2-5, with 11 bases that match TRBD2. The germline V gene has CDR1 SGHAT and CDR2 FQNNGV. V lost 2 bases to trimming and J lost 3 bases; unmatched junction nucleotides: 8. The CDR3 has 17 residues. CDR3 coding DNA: TGTGCCAGCAGCTTACCACATGCGGGACTAGCGGAAGAGACCCAGTACTTC. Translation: CASSLPHAGLAEETQYF.

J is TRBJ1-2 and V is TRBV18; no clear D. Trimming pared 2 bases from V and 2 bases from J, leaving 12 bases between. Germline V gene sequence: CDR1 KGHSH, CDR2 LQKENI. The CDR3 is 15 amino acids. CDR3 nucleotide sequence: TGTGCCAGCTCACCATTTGGGGATAGGAACTATGGCTACACCTTC. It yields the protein CASSPFGDRNYGYTF. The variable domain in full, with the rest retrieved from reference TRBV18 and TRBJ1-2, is NAGVMQNPRHLVRRRGQEARLRCSPMKGHSHVYWYRQLPEEGLKFMVYLQKENIIDESGMPKERFSAEFPKEGPSILRIQQVVRGDSAAYFCASSPFGDRNYGYTFGSGTRLTVV.

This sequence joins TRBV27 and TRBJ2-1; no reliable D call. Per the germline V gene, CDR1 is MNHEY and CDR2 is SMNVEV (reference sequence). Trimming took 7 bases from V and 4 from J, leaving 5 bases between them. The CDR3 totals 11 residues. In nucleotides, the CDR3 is TGTGCCAGCACTGATTACAATGAGCAGTTCTTC. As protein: CASTDYNEQFF.

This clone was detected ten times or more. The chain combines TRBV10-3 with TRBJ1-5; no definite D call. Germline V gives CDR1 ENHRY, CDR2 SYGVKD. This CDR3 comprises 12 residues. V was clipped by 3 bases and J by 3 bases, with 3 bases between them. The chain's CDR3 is CAISDTNQPQHF. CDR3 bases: TGTGCCATCAGTGACACCAATCAGCCCCAGCATTTT.

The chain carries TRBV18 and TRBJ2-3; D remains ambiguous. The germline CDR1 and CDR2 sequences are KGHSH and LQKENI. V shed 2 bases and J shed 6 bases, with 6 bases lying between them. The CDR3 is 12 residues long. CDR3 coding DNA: TGTGCCAGCTCACCATCTTGGGATACGCAGTATTTT. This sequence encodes CASSPSWDTQYF.

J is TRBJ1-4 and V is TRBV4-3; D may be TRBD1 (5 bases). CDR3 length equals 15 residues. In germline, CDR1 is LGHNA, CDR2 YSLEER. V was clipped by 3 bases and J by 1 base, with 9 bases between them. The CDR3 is CASSHRGLTNEKLFF. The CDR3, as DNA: TGCGCCAGCAGCCATAGGGGTTTAACTAATGAAAAACTGTTTTTT.

CDR3: CASSLASGSQDTQYF. The CDR3 DNA is TGTGCCAGCAGCTTAGCTAGCGGGAGTCAAGATACGCAGTATTTT. The chain couples TRBV7-6 to TRBJ2-3; TRBD2 agrees at 9 bases. Germline V gene sequence: CDR1 SGHVS, CDR2 FNYEAQ. CDR3 length: 15 residues. With 0 bases clipped from V and 5 bases from J, the junction kept 3 bases outside the gene matches.

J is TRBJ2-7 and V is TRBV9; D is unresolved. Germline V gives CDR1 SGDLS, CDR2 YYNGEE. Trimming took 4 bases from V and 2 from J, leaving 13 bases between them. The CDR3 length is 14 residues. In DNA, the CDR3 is TGTGCCAGCAGCCCCTGGGCCTCCCCCTACGAGCAGTACTTC. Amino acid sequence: CASSPWASPYEQYF.

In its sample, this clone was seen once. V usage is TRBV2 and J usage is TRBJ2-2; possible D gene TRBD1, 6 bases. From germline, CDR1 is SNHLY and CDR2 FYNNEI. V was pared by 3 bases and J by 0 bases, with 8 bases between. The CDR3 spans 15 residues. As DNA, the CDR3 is TGTGCCAGCAGTGACAGGGGAACGAACACCGGGGAGCTGTTTTTT. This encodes CASSDRGTNTGELFF.

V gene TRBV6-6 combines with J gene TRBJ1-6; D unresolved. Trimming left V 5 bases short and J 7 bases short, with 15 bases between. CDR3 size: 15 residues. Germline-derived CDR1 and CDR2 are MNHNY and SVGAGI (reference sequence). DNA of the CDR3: TGTGCCAGCAGTAACACCCGGACGGCAAATTCACCCCTCCACTTT. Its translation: CASSNTRTANSPLHF.

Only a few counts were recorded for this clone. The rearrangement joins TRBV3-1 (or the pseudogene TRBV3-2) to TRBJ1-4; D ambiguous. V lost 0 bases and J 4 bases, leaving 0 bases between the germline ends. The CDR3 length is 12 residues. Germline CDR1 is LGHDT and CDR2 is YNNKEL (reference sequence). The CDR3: CASSQDNEKLFF. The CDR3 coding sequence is TGTGCCAGCAGCCAAGATAATGAAAAACTGTTTTTT.

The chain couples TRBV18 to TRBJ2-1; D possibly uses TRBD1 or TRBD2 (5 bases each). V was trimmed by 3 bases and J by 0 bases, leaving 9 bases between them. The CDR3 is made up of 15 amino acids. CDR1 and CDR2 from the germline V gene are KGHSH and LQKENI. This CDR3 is CASSPGPSSYNEQFF. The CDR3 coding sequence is TGTGCCAGCTCACCGGGACCGAGCTCCTACAATGAGCAGTTCTTC.

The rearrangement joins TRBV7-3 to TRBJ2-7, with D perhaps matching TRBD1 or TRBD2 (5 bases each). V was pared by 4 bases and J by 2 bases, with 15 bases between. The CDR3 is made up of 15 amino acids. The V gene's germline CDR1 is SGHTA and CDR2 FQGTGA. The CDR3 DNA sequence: TGTGCCAGCAGCTCCCGGGACGGTCCTACCTACGAGCAGTACTTC. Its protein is CASSSRDGPTYEQYF.

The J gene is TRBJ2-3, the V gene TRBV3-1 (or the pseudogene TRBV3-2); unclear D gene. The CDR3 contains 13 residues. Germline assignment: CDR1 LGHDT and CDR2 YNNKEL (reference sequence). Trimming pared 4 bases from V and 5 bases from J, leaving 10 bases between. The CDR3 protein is CASSLQKVDTQYF. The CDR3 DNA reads TGTGCCAGCAGCCTTCAAAAGGTAGATACGCAGTATTTT.

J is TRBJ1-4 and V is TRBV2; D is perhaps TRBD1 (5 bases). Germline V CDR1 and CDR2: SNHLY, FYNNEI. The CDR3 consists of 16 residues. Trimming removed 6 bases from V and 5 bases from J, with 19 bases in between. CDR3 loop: CASRRGMLTLNEKLFF. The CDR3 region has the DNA TGTGCCAGCAGGAGGGGTATGCTGACACTAAATGAAAAACTGTTTTTT.

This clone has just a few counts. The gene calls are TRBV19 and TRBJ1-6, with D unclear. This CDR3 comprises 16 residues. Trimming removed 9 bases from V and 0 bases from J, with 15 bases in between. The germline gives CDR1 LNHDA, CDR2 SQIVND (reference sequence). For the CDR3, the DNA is TGTGCCAGCCGAGGAGGGCTCGGCTCCTATAATTCACCCCTCCACTTT. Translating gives CASRGGLGSYNSPLHF.

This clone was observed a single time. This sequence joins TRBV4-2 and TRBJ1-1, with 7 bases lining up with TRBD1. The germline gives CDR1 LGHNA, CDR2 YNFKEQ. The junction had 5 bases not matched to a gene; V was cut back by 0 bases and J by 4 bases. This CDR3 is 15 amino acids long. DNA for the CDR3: TGTGCCAGCAGCCAAGAGAGGGGGCTGAGCACTGAAGCTTTCTTT. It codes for CASSQERGLSTEAFF.

CDR3 amino acids: CASSKERQGNYGYTF. CDR3 coding DNA: TGTGCCAGCAGCAAAGAAAGACAGGGGAACTATGGCTACACCTTC. The chain employs TRBV21-1 and TRBJ1-2; the table's D call TRBD1 went unverified against the DNA. TRBV21-1 is a known pseudogene. This CDR3 is built from 15 residues.

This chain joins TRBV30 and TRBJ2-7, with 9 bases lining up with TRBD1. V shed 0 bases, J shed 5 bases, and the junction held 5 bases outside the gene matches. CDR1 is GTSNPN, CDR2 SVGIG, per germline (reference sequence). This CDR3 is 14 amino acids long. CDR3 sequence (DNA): TGTGCCTGGAGTGTAGGGGGGACAGGGAACGAGCAGTACTTC. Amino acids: CAWSVGGTGNEQYF.

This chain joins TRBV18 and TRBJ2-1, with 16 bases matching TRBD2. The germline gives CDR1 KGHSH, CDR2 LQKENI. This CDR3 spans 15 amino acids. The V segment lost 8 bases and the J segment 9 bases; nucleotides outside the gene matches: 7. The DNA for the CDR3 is TGTGCCAGCACCCCGGGACTAGCGGGAGGGGGTGAGCAGTTCTTC. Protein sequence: CASTPGLAGGGEQFF.

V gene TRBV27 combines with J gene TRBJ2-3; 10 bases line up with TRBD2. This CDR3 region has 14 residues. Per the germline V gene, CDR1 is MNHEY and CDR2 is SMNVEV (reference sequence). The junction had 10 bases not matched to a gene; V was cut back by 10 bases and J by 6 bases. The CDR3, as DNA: TGTGCCACACGCCATAGCGGGGGGATCGATACGCAGTATTTT. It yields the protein CATRHSGGIDTQYF.